The T cell receptor beta chain described here comes from a study of blood T cell repertoires in COVID-19. The length of the CDR3 is 16 residues. TCRdb keeps only in-frame clones here, not all; method: immunoSEQ multiplex PCR. Of about 150,000 clones detected, around 83% appear once; the ten largest clones hold about 12%. The sequence derives from a woman aged 55-70 years with COVID-19, enrolled during active disease. V gene TRBV21-1 combines with J gene TRBJ2-1; the D call TRBD1 from the table was never checked on the DNA. TRBV21-1 is listed as a pseudogene. Material: peripheral blood. CDR3 in DNA: TGTGCCAGCAGCAAGACAGGGGGCATAGCAGACAATGAGCAGTTCTTC. It is translated as CASSKTGGIADNEQFF.